Many counts were recorded for the clone carrying this T cell receptor (beta chain). The antigen is undetermined. Researchers reported that TCR beta cDNA libraries carried unique molecular identifiers. Input amounts of 1 to 10 million T cells were used. These gave 500,000 or so cDNA molecules, so each molecule approximated one T cell. MiXCR, applied by TCRdb to the PCR reads, yields one record per CDR3 protein. The sample carries around 200,000 distinct CDR3 sequences, around 29% recorded once. The data are from a study of post-analysis software for immune sequencing data. The overall study: The patients showed relapsing-remitting, secondary progressive and progressive-relapsing multiple sclerosis courses. Notes on the study in general: Controls had lower frequencies than patients of roughly five TRBV segments, which included TRBV5-6, TRBV5-1 and TRBV20-1.

There are 13 residues in the CDR3. With 2 bases removed from V and 2 bases from J, the gap between germline ends came to 6 bases. From germline, CDR1 is MDHEN and CDR2 SYDVKM. The sequence came from a girl younger than 18 with multiple sclerosis. The J gene is TRBJ2-5, the V gene TRBV28, with no clear D. Material: blood. CDR3 DNA sequence: TGTGCCAGCAGTTTAGTATCACAAGAGACCCAGTACTTC. Its translation is CASSLVSQETQYF.